This T cell receptor (beta chain) originates from a study of blood T cell repertoires in COVID-19. Authors' methods: Researchers report that nucleated cell counts were estimated from reference gene primer amplification. Only in-frame clones appear in the TCRdb table, and some are missing; sequencing was by immunoSEQ multiplex PCR. V, J and clone size derive from that table, while D and trimming were established from the DNA sequence. The sample has more than 300,000 clones; roughly 91% are singletons. The CDR3 spans 15 residues. Per germline, CDR1 SGHAT and CDR2 FQNNGV. V was shortened by 1 base and J by 6 bases, with 13 bases between the two germline ends.

J is TRBJ1-5 and V is TRBV11-2, with D uncertain. The clonotype was recovered from a woman in her late teens or twenties who had recovered from COVID-19. Specimen: PBMCs or T cells enriched from blood (not recorded which). The CDR3 loop is CASSLVGSIGQPQHF. CDR3 nucleotide sequence: TGTGCCAGCAGCTTAGTGGGGAGTATCGGTCAGCCCCAGCATTTT.